What follows is one T cell receptor beta chain and its context. The antigen remains undetermined. This record belongs to a study of radiation and T cells in renal cell carcinoma. Study summary: Nephrectomy followed 15 Gy stereotactic body radiation by 4 weeks.

The study, taken as a whole, reports: From baseline, blood top tumor clonotypes peaked at 2 weeks post-radiation.

Between the trimmed V and J ends, which lost 0 bases and 0 bases, there was a span of 14 bases. The CDR3 covers 18 residues. In germline, CDR1 is LNHDA, CDR2 SQIVND (reference sequence). Some clones are missing from TCRdb's copy, which holds only in-frame ones; the method was immunoSEQ multiplex PCR. Here the sample spans tens of thousands of clones, 82% being singletons. Time point noted: baseline pretreatment blood. Specified treatment: 15 Gy SBRT to primary tumor, nephrectomy 4 weeks later. The input for sequencing was blood, taken from a patient whose treatment included radiotherapy and nephrectomy. The TCR comes from a man aged 55 to 69 with renal cell carcinoma. J is TRBJ1-4 and V is TRBV19, with D perhaps matching TRBD1 (6 bases). The CDR3 spells CASSIDPDSRATNEKLFF. DNA of the CDR3: TGTGCCAGTAGTATAGATCCGGACAGTCGTGCAACTAATGAAAAACTGTTTTTT.